The source of this T cell receptor (beta chain) is a study of T cell responses to AZD1222 COVID-19 vaccine (dated by TCRdb to the early 2020s). Regarding the study in general: AZD1222 recipients given second doses at about 4 weeks or at about 12 weeks were pooled, since spike-specific TCR depth and breadth were not found to differ between the two schedules. Trial participants were enrolled by age into subgroups of 18-55, 56-69 and 70-plus years, and 148, 28 and 57 TCR-sequenced participants, respectively, were included in these subgroups. TCR sequencing was performed for roughly 250 trial participants, of whom approximately 200 were given two doses of AZD1222 and around 26 were given two doses of MenACWY control vaccine. General conclusions and limits of the study: Participants were mostly white British, with more females than males. The authors suggested clonal diversity may have been underestimated. Conclusions about previously exposed vaccinees are limited because only five to seven AZD1222 recipients were SARS-CoV-2 seropositive at baseline. After two AZD1222 doses, spike-specific TCR breadth and depth were significantly higher than at day 0 and than in MenACWY recipients. The 56-69-year group was small, and its depth increase did not reach significance, likely because of low power. CD4 TCRs associated with the vaccine covered the entire spike protein, and the dominant responses were in regions 160-218 and 743-854. No day 14 peak-response samples were available, so repertoires were characterized only after the peak T cell response. Nearly half of unique spike-specific TCRs reportedly recognized epitopes outside regions mutated in the B.1.351 and B.1.1.7 variants.

The CDR3 covers 14 residues, taking in both the cysteine and the phenylalanine. Just the 42-base CDR3 DNA is kept, in frame starting at base 1. V loses 1 base of germline sequence and J loses 2 bases, and the interval between the two ends is 9 bases. Taken from the germline V gene, the CDR1 and CDR2 loops are SGHAT and FQNNGV. A note on this clone: The antigen this receptor binds is unknown. No base quality values were provided; no much bigger clone lies one nucleotide off.

The time point label of this sample denotes: baseline before first vaccination. The vaccinee samples were drawn from two UK trials, COV001 and COV002, one of which was a single-blind randomized controlled phase 2/3 trial testing AZD1222 (ChAdOx1 nCoV-19) in healthy adults. Trial participant PBMC samples were collected at day 0 and day 28 after the second dose for TCRbeta chain sequencing. The CDR3 regions of human TCRbeta chains were analyzed by immunosequencing. The published analysis was carried out like this. Repertoire TCRs were checked for matches against a reference library of SARS-CoV-2-specific TCRs that had been generated using the MIRA antigen-specificity platform. Breadth meant the fraction of unique TCRs that were SARS-CoV-2-associated, whereas depth meant the fraction of total T cells that were SARS-CoV-2-associated. Each spike-specific TCR was assigned to its reactive spike region and to a CD4 or CD8 class using the MIRA data. Log10-transformed breadth and depth values were compared by one-way ANOVA with Sidak's multiple comparisons tests. In its TCRdb copy, this immuneACCESS table keeps in-frame sequences only and misses some clones. Where compared with another copy, unresolved V genes explain less than half of these, and the others have no known cause. From that table come the V and J calls and clone size; the DNA was used to work out D and trimming. Within this sample are around 260,000 clones, with 85% to 95% of them counted one time only. Roughly 0.6% of the sample rests with the top ten.

The TCR was taken from an adult in good health. This chain is built from TRBV11-2 and TRBJ2-7, with the identity of the D gene unclear. Sequenced here: peripheral blood, sampled on day 0 of AZD1222 vaccination. The CDR3 region reads CASSLGILAYEQYF. The bases are TGTGCCAGCAGCTTAGGGATCTTAGCCTACGAGCAGTACTTC.